This TCR beta chain was sequenced during a study of blood T cells in healthy people across ages. Using a J-beta primer mix together with a sample-barcoded 5' primer, a second PCR was run for about 7 to 12 cycles. TCRdb re-analysed the 5' RACE reads in MiXCR, keeping a single row per CDR3 protein. The profile covers 1.5 million to 2 million distinct CDR3 sequences, with roughly 27% appearing a single time and about 8% taken by the ten largest. The CDR3 is 14 amino acids. CDR1 is MNHNY, CDR2 SVGAGI, per germline (reference sequence). Trimming took 7 bases from V and 4 from J, leaving 16 bases between them.

The chain joins TRBV6-6 to TRBJ2-5, with D possibly matching TRBD1 (5 bases). Sequencing was done on a sample of blood. The clonotype comes from a woman aged 30 to 39 in good health. The CDR3 here is CASTLGAGPETQYF. DNA for the CDR3: TGTGCCAGCACTTTAGGGGCAGGGCCAGAGACCCAGTACTTC.